This paragraph covers one T cell receptor beta chain sequence. Its antigen is still unknown. Base qualities are not recorded, but no much larger clone differs from it by a single base. CDR3 length: 14 amino acids, cysteine to phenylalanine. The retained sequence is limited to the CDR3, 42 bases, with the frame set at the first base. Between the V and J ends, shortened by 5 bases and 2 bases respectively, the junction contains 13 bases. In the germline V gene, CDR1 corresponds to SGHVS and CDR2 to FQNEAQ. The sample originates from a study of identifying expanded T cells in peripheral blood (dated by TCRdb to the late 2010s). About the investigation overall: Technical replicates were generated by sequencing separate aliquots of the same genomic DNA pool, and four replicates were compared pairwise.

No immune events such as infections were documented for the healthy donors during the collection period. Healthy-donor blood repertoires served as a training cohort to calibrate time-dependent variance in a beta-binomial model of T-cell clone differential abundance. There were roughly 10 healthy donors in the training cohort, of whom 3 were female and 7 were male. Donor ages ranged from 29 to 64 years, with an average of around 45 years. Obtained from a commercial supplier, whole blood was collected from each healthy donor at three time points set 2 to 3 weeks apart. For immunosequencing, genomic DNA was extracted from whole blood that had not been sorted. TCRbeta CDR3 regions were profiled by bias-controlled multiplex PCR amplification of genomic DNA with the immunoSEQ Assay. The authors' pipeline ran thus. The absolute abundance of each unique TCRbeta CDR3 region was quantified after sequences were collapsed and filtered. Two models were used to test differential abundance: a binomial model (Fisher-equivalent) and a beta-binomial model that adds time-dependent variance fitted from healthy donors. Clones with fewer than 5 combined templates were removed, and differential abundance was called for clones with a Benjamini-Hochberg FDR below 0.01. The form v = (b*log(k)+a)^2 was used to model beta-binomial variance as a function of total template count across the two samples. The clones in this table, taken by TCRdb from immuneACCESS, are in-frame only. Not every clone is retained; where verified, under half of the shortfall comes from an unresolved V gene, and the cause of the rest is unknown. The DNA gave D and trimming, while V, J and clone size come from that table. For this sample there are approximately 92,000 clones; approximately 81% appear just once. The ten largest account for 3.5% to 5% of the sample.

What the authors observed across the whole study: The authors expected that over much longer intervals, such as months to years, biological variance in healthy repertoires might increase even further. Across all healthy-donor time intervals, the beta-binomial model significantly lowered both the number of clones called differentially abundant and the false-positive rate. Variance in clone template counts between approximately 2-week samples significantly increased with total template count across all healthy donors. Between technical replicates the binomial model flagged approximately 1.2 differentially abundant clones, whereas over about 2 weeks the binomial model flagged about 15 and over about four weeks around 19.

This TCR came from a person aged 18 to 70 in good health. The material sequenced was blood. The sequence is built from TRBV7-8 and TRBJ2-7, with the D gene too uncertain to name. The CDR3 has the sequence CASSQDTLTYEQYF. The nucleotides read TGTGCCAGCAGCCAGGATACTCTTACCTACGAGCAGTACTTC.